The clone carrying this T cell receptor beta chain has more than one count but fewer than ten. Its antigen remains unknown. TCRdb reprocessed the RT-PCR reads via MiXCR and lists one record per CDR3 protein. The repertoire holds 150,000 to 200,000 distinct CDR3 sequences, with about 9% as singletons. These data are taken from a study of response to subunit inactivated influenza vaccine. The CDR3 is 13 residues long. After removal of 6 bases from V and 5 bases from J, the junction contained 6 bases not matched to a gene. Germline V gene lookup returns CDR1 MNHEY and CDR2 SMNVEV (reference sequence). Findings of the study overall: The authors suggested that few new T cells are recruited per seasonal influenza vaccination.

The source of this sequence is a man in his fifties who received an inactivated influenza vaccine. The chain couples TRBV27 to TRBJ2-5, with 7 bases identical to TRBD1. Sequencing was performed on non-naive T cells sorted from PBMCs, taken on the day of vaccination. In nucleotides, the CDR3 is TGTGCCAGCAGACTACAGGGGACGGAGACCCAGTACTTC. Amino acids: CASRLQGTETQYF.